These 10 T cell receptor beta chains share one sample of origin, sequenced in a study of glioma-infiltrating T cells after dendritic cell vaccination. TCRdb keeps only in-frame clones here, not all; method: immunoSEQ multiplex PCR. The sample carries about 92,000 clones, 85% to 90% recorded once. The starting material was blood, obtained before dendritic cell vaccination. The receptors shown here come from a human donor with glioblastoma.

This clone was observed a handful of times. V gene TRBV29-1 combines with J gene TRBJ2-2; 8 bases agree with TRBD2. V was pared by 6 bases and J by 7 bases, with 16 bases of the junction left unmatched. The length of the CDR3 is 16 residues. CDR1 is SQVTM and CDR2 is ANQGSEA in the germline V gene. The CDR3, as DNA: TGCAGCGTCCCCGGACCTACTAGCGGAGGGGTCGGGGAGCTGTTTTTT. Translating gives CSVPGPTSGGVGELFF.

The chain joins TRBV5-5 to TRBJ2-5; the match to TRBD1 covers 7 bases. The J call could be wrong; TRBJ2-7 is a better fit for the DNA end. This CDR3 contains 16 residues. In germline, CDR1 is SGHKS, CDR2 YYEKEE (reference sequence). This CDR3 reads CASSPRTDRFSYEQYF. CDR3 in DNA: TGTGCCAGCAGCCCCCGAACGGACAGGTTCTCCTACGAGCAGTACTTC.

The rearrangement uses TRBV21-1 and TRBJ2-1; the table's D call of TRBD1 was not tested on the DNA. TRBV21-1 is a pseudogene. This CDR3 contains 14 residues. The CDR3 loop is CASSNGTGDNEQFF. The CDR3 nucleotides read TGTGCCAGCAGCAATGGGACAGGGGACAATGAGCAGTTCTTC.

V and J are TRBV5-1 and TRBJ1-1; TRBD1 aligns across 9 bases. The CDR3 loop spans 17 amino acids. With V trimmed by 7 bases and J by 3 bases, 16 bases remained unmatched. The germline CDR1 and CDR2 sequences are SGHRS and YFSETQ. CDR3 coding DNA: TGCGCCAGCTGCTACGGGACAGGGTATTTAGGCGACACTGAAGCTTTCTTT. Protein product: CASCYGTGYLGDTEAFF.

The genes are TRBV9 and TRBJ2-5; 8 bases line up with TRBD2. Looked up from germline, CDR1 is SGDLS and CDR2 is YYNGEE. The V gene end was trimmed by 0 bases and the J gene end by 5 bases; junction bases not matched to a gene: 9. CDR3 length: 16 amino acids. CDR3 in amino acids: CASSVVDGGAYETQYF. For the CDR3, the DNA is TGTGCCAGCAGCGTAGTAGACGGGGGGGCCTATGAGACCCAGTACTTC.

The chain uses TRBV4-1 and TRBJ2-7, with TRBD2 matching over 8 bases. Germline values: CDR1 MGHRA, CDR2 YSYEKL. CDR3 length: 17 amino acids. The ends lost 0 bases at V and 3 bases at J; junction bases unmatched: 10. CDR3 residues: CASSQDQYRGLVYEQYF. In DNA form, the CDR3 reads TGCGCCAGCAGCCAAGATCAGTATAGGGGACTAGTCTACGAGCAGTACTTC.

This clone was detected only a few times. V gene TRBV28 combines with J gene TRBJ1-1; D is unclear. Trimming shortened V by 4 bases and J by 3 bases, and 9 bases separated the two germline ends. Germline loops: CDR1 MDHEN, CDR2 SYDVKM. This CDR3 comprises 13 residues. The CDR3 loop reads CASSSHPHTEAFF. In DNA form, the CDR3 reads TGTGCCAGCAGTTCCCATCCCCACACTGAAGCTTTCTTT. Full variable domain (rest looked up from reference TRBV28 and TRBJ1-1): DVKVTQSSRYLVKRTGEKVFLECVQDMDHENMFWYRQDPGLGLRLIYFSYDVKMKEKGDIPEGYSVSREKKERFSLILESASTNQTSMYLCASSSHPHTEAFFGQGTRLTVV.

This clone appeared once. The chain recombines TRBV2 with TRBJ1-5; D might be TRBD1 (5 bases). The CDR3 sequence is 14 residues long. Germline V gene sequence: CDR1 SNHLY, CDR2 FYNNEI. The V end was cut by 5 bases, the J end by 7 bases, with 15 bases between. CDR3 amino acids: CASSSTGKSQPQHF. CDR3 coding DNA: TGTGCCAGCAGTTCTACAGGTAAATCGCAGCCCCAGCATTTT.

The chain uses TRBV5-1 and TRBJ2-5; 7 bases are a match to TRBD2. CDR3 length: 16 amino acids. Germline CDR1 reads SGHRS; CDR2 reads YFSETQ. Losses at the gene ends were 3 bases for V and 4 bases for J; bases not matched to a gene: 12. CDR3 bases: TGCGCCAGCAGCTCCGGTGTGGCGGGGGTGGGAGAGACCCAGTACTTC. Translating it yields CASSSGVAGVGETQYF.

V and J are TRBV6-6 and TRBJ2-7; the match to TRBD1 covers 7 bases. From germline, CDR1 is MNHNY and CDR2 SVGAGI (reference sequence). Trimming cost V 2 bases and J 3 bases; bases outside gene matches: 1. The CDR3 extends over 13 amino acids. This chain's CDR3 is CASSYTGDYEQYF. The CDR3 nucleotides are TGTGCCAGCAGTTACACAGGGGACTACGAGCAGTACTTC.